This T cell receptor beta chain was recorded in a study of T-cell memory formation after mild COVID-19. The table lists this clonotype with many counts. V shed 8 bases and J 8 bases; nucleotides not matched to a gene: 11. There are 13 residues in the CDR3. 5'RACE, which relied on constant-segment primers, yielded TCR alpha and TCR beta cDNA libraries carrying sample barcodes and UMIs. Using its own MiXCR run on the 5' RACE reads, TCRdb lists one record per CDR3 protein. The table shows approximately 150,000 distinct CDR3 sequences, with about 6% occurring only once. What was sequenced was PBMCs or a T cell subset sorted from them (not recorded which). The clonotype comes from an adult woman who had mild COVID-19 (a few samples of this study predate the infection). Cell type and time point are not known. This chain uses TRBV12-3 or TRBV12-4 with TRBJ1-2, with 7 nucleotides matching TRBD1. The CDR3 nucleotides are TGTGCCAGCGGGAATGAAGGGGGCATAGGCTACACCTTC. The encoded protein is CASGNEGGIGYTF.